This entry lists 6 T cell receptor beta chains sequenced from one sample in a study of blood T cell repertoires in COVID-19. The table came from immunoSEQ multiplex PCR; TCRdb's copy has only in-frame clones and leaves some out. The sample lists roughly 100,000 clones; roughly 80% were seen once. The material sequenced was peripheral blood. Every receptor here comes from a woman aged 70-85 years with acute or convalescent COVID-19.

The chain has TRBV3-1 (or the pseudogene TRBV3-2) and TRBJ2-5; possibly TRBD1 for D (6 bases). The CDR3 spans 16 residues. Trimming pared 5 bases from V and 4 bases from J, leaving 20 bases between. CDR1 is LGHDT and CDR2 is YNNKEL in the germline V gene (reference sequence). CDR3 region: CASSFTGTIVPETQYF. The CDR3 DNA follows: TGTGCCAGCAGCTTTACCGGGACAATCGTTCCAGAGACCCAGTACTTC.

CDR3 nucleotides: TGTGCCAGCAGCTTAGGTCGAGGGAAGGCCGTCTCGCGGGGCTACACCTTC. It specifies CASSLGRGKAVSRGYTF. The chain is built from TRBV7-2 and TRBJ1-2; D gene ambiguous. V was cut by 1 base and J by 8 bases, with 23 bases left in between. The length of the CDR3 is 17 residues. The germline gives CDR1 SGHTA, CDR2 FQGNSA.

The chain joins TRBV28 to TRBJ2-5; the match to TRBD1 covers 9 bases. Germline trimming cut 5 bases from V and 2 bases from J; bases unmatched to any gene: 9. In germline, CDR1 is MDHEN, CDR2 SYDVKM. The CDR3 runs 16 residues. CDR3: CASSPGTGRMQETQYF. The CDR3 coding sequence is TGTGCCAGCAGTCCCGGGACAGGGCGAATGCAAGAGACCCAGTACTTC.

This clone appeared many times. The CDR3 DNA reads as TGTGCCAGCAGCCTAGCAACAGGGGCAGGTGAGCCCCAGCATTTT. Its protein is CASSLATGAGEPQHF. The chain joins TRBV9 to TRBJ1-5, with 7 bases fitting TRBD1. CDR1 and CDR2 (germline): SGDLS, YYNGEE. J lost 8 bases, V lost 4 bases, and 12 bases had no gene match. The CDR3 runs 15 residues.

V is TRBV10-1 and J is TRBJ1-2; D is undetermined. From germline, CDR1 is WNHNN and CDR2 SYGVQD (reference sequence). The CDR3 is made up of 16 amino acids. Between the trimmed V and J ends, which lost 3 bases and 4 bases, there was a span of 18 bases. The CDR3 DNA is TGCGCCAGCAGTGAACCGAACCGGGATAGCTTCTATGGCTACACCTTC. This encodes CASSEPNRDSFYGYTF.

The V gene is TRBV19, the J gene TRBJ2-7, with D possibly being TRBD2 (7 bases). Germline values: CDR1 LNHDA, CDR2 SQIVND (reference sequence). CDR3 length equals 15 residues. V lost 4 bases to trimming and J lost 5 bases, with 18 bases between them. In DNA form, the CDR3 reads TGTGCCAGTAGTACCCCCCGGGGGGCGTTGAACGAGCAGTACTTC. It specifies CASSTPRGALNEQYF.